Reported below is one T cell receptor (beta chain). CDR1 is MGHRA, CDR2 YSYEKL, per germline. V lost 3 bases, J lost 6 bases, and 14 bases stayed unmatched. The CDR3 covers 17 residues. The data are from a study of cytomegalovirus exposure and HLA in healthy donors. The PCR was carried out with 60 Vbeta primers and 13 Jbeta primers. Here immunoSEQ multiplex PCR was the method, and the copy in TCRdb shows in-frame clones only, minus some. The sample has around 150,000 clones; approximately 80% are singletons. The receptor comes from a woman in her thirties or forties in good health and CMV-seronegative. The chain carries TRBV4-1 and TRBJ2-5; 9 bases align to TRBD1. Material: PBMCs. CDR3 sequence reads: CASSHPIYRQGGKTQYF. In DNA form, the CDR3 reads TGCGCCAGCAGCCACCCGATATACCGACAGGGGGGTAAGACCCAGTACTTC.